The rows below give T cell receptor beta chains drawn from one sample of a study of response to subunit inactivated influenza vaccine. In TCRdb, the RT-PCR reads were re-called with MiXCR into one record per CDR3 protein. This sample yields some 480,000 distinct CDR3 sequences, of which approximately 11% are seen a single time; around 12% belongs to the top ten. This specimen consisted of PBMCs from blood, obtained more than 35 days after vaccination. The source is a man over 45 who received an inactivated influenza vaccine. Both conserved end residues are part of each CDR3. D genes are given only for firm matches. For some rows the clone size is stated as once, few or many, or as a class when expanded; others skip it.

TRBD1	TRBJ1-4	TRBV12-3/TRBV12-4	many	14	TGTGCCAGCAACCCCAGGGGGCCAGGCGGGAAACTGTTTTTT	CASNPRGPGGKLFF
-	TRBJ1-5	TRBV20-1	-	14	TGCAGTGCTAGTCGGGGACACGAGAATCAGCCCCAGCATTTT	CSASRGHENQPQHF
-	TRBJ1-5	TRBV6-2/TRBV6-3	-	17	TGTGCCAGCAGTTACGGGCACAGGGAACGCCTTCCTCAGCCCCAGCATTTT	CASSYGHRERLPQPQHF
-	TRBJ2-3	TRBV11-1	-	16	TGTGCCAGCAGCTTAGTAGGGAGCGGCAGCACAGATACGCAGTATTTT	CASSLVGSGSTDTQYF
-	TRBJ2-1	TRBV16	-	16	TGTGCCAGCAGCCAATCGGGACATTCGTATTACAATGAGCAGTTCTTC	CASSQSGHSYYNEQFF
-	TRBJ2-7	TRBV6-2/TRBV6-3	-	15	TGTGCCAGCAGTTACCGTCCAGGAACCGGCTACGAGCAGTACTTC	CASSYRPGTGYEQYF
TRBD1	TRBJ2-1	TRBV6-2/TRBV6-3	-	12	TGTGCCAGCAGTCACGACAGGGATGAGCAGTTCTTC	CASSHDRDEQFF
TRBD1	TRBJ1-1	TRBV4-3	-	17	TGCGCCAGCAGCCAAGATGTTCGACAGGGTCACGGGAGGGAAGCTTTCTTT	CASSQDVRQGHGREAFF
TRBD2	TRBJ2-1	TRBV7-7	few	18	TGTGCCAGCAGCTTATCGATGTCGCGGGAGGGAGGGTCCAATGAGCAGTTCTTC	CASSLSMSREGGSNEQFF
TRBD1	TRBJ2-3	TRBV28	-	16	TGTGCCAGCACCCCCCTGCCGGGACAGGGTGCAGATACGCAGTCTTTT	CASTPLPGQGADTQSF
-	TRBJ2-5	TRBV4-3	-	16	TGCGCCAGCAGCCAAGATCCCGCCGTCCGAGCGGAGACCCAGTACTTC	CASSQDPAVRAETQYF
-	TRBJ2-7	TRBV24-1	many	12	TGTGCCACCAGTAAAATGGGCTACGAGCAGTACTTC	CATSKMGYEQYF
-	TRBJ2-1	TRBV7-9	few	14	TGTGCCAGCAGCTTAGTTATTACCAACAATGAGCAGTTCTTC	CASSLVITNNEQFF
TRBD1	TRBJ1-3	TRBV4-2	-	15	TGTGCCAGCAGCCAGGGGACAGTTTCTGGAAACACCATATATTTT	CASSQGTVSGNTIYF
-	TRBJ2-2	TRBV5-5	-	14	TGTGCCAGCAGGCCCGCAGGAGGCACCGGGGAGCTGTTTTTT	CASRPAGGTGELFF